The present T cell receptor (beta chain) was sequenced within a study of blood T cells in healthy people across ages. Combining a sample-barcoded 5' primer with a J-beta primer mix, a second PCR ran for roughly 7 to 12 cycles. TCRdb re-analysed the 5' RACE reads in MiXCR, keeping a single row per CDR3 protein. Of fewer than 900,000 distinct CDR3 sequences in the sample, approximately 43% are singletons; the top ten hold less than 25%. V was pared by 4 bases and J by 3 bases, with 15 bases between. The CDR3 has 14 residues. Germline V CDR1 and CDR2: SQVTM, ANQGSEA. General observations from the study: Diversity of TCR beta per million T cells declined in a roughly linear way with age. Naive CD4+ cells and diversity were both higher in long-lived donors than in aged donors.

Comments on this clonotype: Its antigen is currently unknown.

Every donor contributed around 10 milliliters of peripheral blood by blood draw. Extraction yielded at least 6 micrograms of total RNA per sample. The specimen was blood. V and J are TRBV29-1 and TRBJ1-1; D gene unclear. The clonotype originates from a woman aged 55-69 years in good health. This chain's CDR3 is CSVASGSLDTEAFF. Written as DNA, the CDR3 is TGCAGCGTTGCTAGCGGGTCATTGGACACTGAAGCTTTCTTT.